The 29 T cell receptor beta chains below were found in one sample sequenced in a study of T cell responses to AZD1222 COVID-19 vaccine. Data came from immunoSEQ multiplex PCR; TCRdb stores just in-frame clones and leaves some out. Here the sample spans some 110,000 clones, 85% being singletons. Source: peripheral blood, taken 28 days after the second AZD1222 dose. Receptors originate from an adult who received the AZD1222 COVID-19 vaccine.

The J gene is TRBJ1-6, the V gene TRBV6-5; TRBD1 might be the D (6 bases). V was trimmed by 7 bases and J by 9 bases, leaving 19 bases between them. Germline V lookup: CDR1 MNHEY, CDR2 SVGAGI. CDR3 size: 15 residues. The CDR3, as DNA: TGTGCCAGCAATGCACAGGGACCAGCTGGTTCACCCCTCCACTTT. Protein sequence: CASNAQGPAGSPLHF.

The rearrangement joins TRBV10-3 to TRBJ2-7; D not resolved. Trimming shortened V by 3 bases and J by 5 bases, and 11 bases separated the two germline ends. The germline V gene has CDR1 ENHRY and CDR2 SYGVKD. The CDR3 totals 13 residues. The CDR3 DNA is TGTGCCATCAGTGACCGCGGCCCGGACGAGCAGTACTTC. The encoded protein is CAISDRGPDEQYF.

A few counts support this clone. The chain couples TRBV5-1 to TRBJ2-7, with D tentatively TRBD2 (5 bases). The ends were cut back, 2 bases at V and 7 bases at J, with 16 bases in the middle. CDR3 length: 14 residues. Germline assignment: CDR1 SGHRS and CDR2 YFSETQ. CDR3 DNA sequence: TGCGCCAGCAGCTTTTCGGGGTCCCGACGGGAGCAGTACTTC. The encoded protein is CASSFSGSRREQYF.

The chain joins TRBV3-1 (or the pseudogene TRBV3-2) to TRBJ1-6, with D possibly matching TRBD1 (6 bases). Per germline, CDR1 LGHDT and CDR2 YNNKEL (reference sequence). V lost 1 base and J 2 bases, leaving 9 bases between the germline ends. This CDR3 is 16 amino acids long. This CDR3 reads CASSQGGDTYNSPLHF. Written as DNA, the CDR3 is TGTGCCAGCAGCCAAGGGGGGGACACCTATAATTCACCCCTCCACTTT.

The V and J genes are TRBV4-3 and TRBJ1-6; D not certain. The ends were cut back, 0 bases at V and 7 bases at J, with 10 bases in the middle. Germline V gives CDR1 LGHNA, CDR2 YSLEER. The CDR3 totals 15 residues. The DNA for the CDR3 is TGCGCCAGCAGCCAAGAGGGAGTGGGCAATTCACCCCTCCACTTT. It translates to CASSQEGVGNSPLHF.

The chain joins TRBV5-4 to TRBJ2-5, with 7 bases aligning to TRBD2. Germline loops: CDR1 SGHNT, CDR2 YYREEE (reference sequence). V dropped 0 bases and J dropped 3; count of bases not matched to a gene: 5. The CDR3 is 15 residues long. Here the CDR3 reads CASSLAWAGEETQYF. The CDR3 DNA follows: TGTGCCAGCAGCTTGGCCTGGGCGGGGGAAGAGACCCAGTACTTC.

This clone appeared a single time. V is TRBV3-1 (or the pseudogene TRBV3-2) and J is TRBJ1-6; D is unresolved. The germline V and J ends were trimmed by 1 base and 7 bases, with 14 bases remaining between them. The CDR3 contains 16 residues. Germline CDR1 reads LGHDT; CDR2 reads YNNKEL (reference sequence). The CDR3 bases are TGTGCCAGCAGCCAAGGATCTGGGCCAGGAAATTCACCCCTCCACTTT. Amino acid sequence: CASSQGSGPGNSPLHF.

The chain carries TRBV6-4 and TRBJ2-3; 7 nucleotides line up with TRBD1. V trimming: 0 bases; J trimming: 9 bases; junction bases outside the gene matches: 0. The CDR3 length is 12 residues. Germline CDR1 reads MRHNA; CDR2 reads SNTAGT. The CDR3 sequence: CASSDSGGTQYF. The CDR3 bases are TGTGCCAGCAGTGACTCAGGGGGCACGCAGTATTTT.

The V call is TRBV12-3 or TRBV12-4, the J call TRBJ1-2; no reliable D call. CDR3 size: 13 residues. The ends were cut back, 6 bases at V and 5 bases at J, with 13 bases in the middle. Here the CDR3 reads CASRAPAGYGYTF. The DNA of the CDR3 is TGTGCCAGCAGAGCTCCGGCGGGATATGGCTACACCTTC.

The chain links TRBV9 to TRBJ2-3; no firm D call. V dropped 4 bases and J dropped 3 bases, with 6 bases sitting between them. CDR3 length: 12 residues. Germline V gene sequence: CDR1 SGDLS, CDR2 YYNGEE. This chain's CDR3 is CASSPRTDTQYF. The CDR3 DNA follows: TGTGCCAGCAGCCCCCGGACAGATACGCAGTATTTT.

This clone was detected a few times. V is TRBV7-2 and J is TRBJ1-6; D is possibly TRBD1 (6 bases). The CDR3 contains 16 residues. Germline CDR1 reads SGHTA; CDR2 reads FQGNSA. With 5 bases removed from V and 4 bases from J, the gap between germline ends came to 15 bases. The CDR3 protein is CASSPRTVGYNSPLHF. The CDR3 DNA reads TGTGCCAGCAGCCCCCGGACAGTGGGGTATAATTCACCCCTCCACTTT. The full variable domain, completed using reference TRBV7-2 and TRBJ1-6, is GAGVSQSPSNKVTEKGKDVELRCDPISGHTALYWYRQSLGQGLEFLIYFQGNSAPDKSGLPSDRFSAERTGGSVSTLTIQRTQQEDSAVYLCASSPRTVGYNSPLHFGNGTRLTVT.

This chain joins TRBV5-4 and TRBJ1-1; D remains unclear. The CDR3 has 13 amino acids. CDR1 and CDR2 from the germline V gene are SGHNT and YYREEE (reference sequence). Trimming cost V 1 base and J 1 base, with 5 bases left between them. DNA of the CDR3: TGTGCCAGCAGCTTGAACCCGAACACTGAAGCTTTCTTT. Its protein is CASSLNPNTEAFF.

The CDR3: CASRRQGNTEAFF. The CDR3 DNA reads as TGTGCCAGCAGGCGACAGGGGAACACTGAAGCTTTCTTT. This rearrangement joins TRBV12-3 or TRBV12-4 to TRBJ1-1; the match to TRBD1 covers 7 bases. The V segment lost 6 bases and the J segment 1 base; nucleotides outside the gene matches: 2. This CDR3 region has 13 residues.

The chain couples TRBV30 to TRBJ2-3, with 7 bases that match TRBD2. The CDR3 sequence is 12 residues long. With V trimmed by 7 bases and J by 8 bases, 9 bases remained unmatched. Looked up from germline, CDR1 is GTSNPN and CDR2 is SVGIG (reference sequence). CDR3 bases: TGTGCCTCAGGGATAGCTAGCGGTACGCAGTATTTT. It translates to CASGIASGTQYF.

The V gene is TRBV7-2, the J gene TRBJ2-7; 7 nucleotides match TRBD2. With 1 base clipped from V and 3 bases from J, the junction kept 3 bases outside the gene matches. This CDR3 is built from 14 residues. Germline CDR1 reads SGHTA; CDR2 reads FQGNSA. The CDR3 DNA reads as TGTGCCAGCAGCTTAGAAGCGGGACTCTACGAGCAGTACTTC. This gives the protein CASSLEAGLYEQYF. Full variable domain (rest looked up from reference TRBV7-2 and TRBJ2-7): GAGVSQSPSNKVTEKGKDVELRCDPISGHTALYWYRQSLGQGLEFLIYFQGNSAPDKSGLPSDRFSAERTGGSVSTLTIQRTQQEDSAVYLCASSLEAGLYEQYFGPGTRLTVT.

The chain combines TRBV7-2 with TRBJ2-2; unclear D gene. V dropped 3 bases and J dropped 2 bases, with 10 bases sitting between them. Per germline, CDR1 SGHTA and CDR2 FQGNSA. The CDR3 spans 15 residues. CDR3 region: CASSFQGINTGELFF. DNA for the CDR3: TGTGCCAGCAGCTTCCAAGGGATAAACACCGGGGAGCTGTTTTTT.

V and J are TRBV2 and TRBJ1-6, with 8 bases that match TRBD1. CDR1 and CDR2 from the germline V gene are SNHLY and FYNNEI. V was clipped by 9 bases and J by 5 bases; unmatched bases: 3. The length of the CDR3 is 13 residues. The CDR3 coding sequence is TGTGCCAGGAGGACAGGGAATAATTCACCCCTCCACTTT. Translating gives CARRTGNNSPLHF.

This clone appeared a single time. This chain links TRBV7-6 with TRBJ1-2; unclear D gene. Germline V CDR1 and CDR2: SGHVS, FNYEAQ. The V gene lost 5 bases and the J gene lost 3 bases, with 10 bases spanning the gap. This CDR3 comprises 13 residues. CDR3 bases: TGTGCCAGCAGCCGGCCCGGTGACTATGGCTACACCTTC. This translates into CASSRPGDYGYTF.

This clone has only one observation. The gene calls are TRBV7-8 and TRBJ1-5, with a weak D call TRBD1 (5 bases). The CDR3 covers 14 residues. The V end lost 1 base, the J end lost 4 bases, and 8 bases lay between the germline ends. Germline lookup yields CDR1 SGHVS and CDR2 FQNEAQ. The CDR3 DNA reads TGTGCCAGCAGCTTAGTGGGACCAAATCAGCCCCAGCATTTT. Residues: CASSLVGPNQPQHF.

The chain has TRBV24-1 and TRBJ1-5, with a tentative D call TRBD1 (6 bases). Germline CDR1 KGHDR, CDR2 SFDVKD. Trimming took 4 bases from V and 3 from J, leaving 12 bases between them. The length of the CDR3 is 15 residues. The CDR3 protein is CATSDQTGLNQPQHF. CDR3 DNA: TGTGCCACCAGTGACCAGACAGGCCTCAATCAGCCCCAGCATTTT.

The CDR3 sequence: CASSLGANPAKNIQYF. The CDR3, as DNA: TGTGCCAGCAGCTTGGGGGCCAACCCCGCCAAAAACATTCAGTACTTC. The genes are TRBV5-6 and TRBJ2-4; D ambiguous. Germline CDR1 SGHDT, CDR2 YYEEEE. V lost 0 bases, J lost 1 base, and 11 bases lay in between. This CDR3 has 16 residues.

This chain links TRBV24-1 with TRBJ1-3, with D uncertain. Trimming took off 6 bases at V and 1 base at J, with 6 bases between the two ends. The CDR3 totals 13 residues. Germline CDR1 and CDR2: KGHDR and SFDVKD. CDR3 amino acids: CATSTGSGNTIYF. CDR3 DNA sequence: TGTGCCACCAGTACGGGATCTGGAAACACCATATATTTT.

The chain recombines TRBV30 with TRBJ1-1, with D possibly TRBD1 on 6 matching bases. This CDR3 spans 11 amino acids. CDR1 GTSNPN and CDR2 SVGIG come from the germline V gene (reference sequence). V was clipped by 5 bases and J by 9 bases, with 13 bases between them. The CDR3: CAWDGGPQAFF. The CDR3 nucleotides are TGTGCCTGGGACGGGGGCCCACAAGCTTTCTTT.

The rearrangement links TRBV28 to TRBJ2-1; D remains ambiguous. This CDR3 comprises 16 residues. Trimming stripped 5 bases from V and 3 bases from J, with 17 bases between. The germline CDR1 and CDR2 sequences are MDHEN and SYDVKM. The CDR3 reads CASSPRHRSYYNEQFF. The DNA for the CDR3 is TGTGCCAGCAGTCCCCGGCACAGAAGCTACTACAATGAGCAGTTCTTC.

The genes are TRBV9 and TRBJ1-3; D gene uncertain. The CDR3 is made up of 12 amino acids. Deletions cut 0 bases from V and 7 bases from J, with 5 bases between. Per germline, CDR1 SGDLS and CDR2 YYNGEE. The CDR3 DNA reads TGTGCCAGCAGCGTAGGAAAGAACACCATATATTTT. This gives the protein CASSVGKNTIYF. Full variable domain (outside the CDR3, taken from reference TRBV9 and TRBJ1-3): DSGVTQTPKHLITATGQRVTLRCSPRSGDLSVYWYQQSLDQGLQFLIQYYNGEERAKGNILERFSAQQFPDLHSELNLSSLELGDSALYFCASSVGKNTIYFGEGSWLTVV.

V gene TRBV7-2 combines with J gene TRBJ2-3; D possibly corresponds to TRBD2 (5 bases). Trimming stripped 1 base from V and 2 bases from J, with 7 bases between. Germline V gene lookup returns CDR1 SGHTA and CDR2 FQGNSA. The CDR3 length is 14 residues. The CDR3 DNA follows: TGTGCCAGCAGCTTAGGACTACCCACAGATACGCAGTATTTT. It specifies CASSLGLPTDTQYF.

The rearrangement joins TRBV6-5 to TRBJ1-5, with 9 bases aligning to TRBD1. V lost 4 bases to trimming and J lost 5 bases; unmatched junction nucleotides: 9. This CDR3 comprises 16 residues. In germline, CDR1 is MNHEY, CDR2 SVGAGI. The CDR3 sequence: CASSSGTGLPYQPQHF. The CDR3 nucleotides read TGTGCCAGCAGTTCGGGGACAGGGTTGCCTTATCAGCCCCAGCATTTT.

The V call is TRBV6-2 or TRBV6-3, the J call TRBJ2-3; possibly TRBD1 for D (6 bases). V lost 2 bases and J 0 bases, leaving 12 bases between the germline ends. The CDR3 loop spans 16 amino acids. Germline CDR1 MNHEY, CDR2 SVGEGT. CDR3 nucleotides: TGTGCCAGCAGTTACGGGATAGGGGGTAGCACAGATACGCAGTATTTT. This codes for CASSYGIGGSTDTQYF.

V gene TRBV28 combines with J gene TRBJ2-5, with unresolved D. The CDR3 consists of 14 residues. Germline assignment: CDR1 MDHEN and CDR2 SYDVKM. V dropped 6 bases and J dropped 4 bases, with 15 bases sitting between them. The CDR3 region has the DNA TGTGCCAGCAGCCCTCATGCCAAGGGAGAGACCCAGTACTTC. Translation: CASSPHAKGETQYF.